Each of the 2 T cell receptor beta chains below was sequenced from the same sample in a study of technical replicates of blood from several donors. Only in-frame clones appear in the TCRdb table, and some are missing; sequencing was by immunoSEQ multiplex PCR. The sample consists of about 12,000 clones, 95% of them appearing once. Source material: PBMCs. These receptors all come from a human donor in good health.

This clone was seen just once. The CDR3 DNA reads TGTGCCAGCAGTGAGACAGGGGGCGGGCTTAGCGGCTACACCTTC. Protein sequence: CASSETGGGLSGYTF. The chain joins TRBV28 to TRBJ1-2; 10 bases are shared with TRBD1. V lost 5 bases and J lost 8; bases outside the gene matches: 11. Germline lookup yields CDR1 MDHEN and CDR2 SYDVKM. The CDR3 totals 15 residues.

This rearrangement joins TRBV27 to TRBJ2-7, with 11 bases that match TRBD1. This CDR3 has 16 residues. J gave up 0 bases and V 1 base, and 2 bases lay outside the gene matches. Germline CDR1 reads MNHEY; CDR2 reads SMNVEV (reference sequence). The CDR3 sequence: CASSLYGQGASYEQYF. CDR3 bases: TGTGCCAGCAGTTTATATGGACAGGGGGCCTCCTACGAGCAGTACTTC.